Following are 27 T cell receptor beta chains from one sample sequenced in a study of CD8 T cells in Susac syndrome. RNA was extracted with the RNeasy kit, and a quantity of about 0.45 to 1 ug was reverse transcribed using random hexamers. TCRdb re-called the immunoSEQ multiplex PCR reads with MiXCR, one entry per CDR3 protein. The repertoire holds about 200,000 distinct CDR3 sequences, with about 96% as singletons. Material: CD4+ T cells from PBMCs. These TCRs come from a human donor with multiple sclerosis.

The chain uses TRBV20-1 and TRBJ1-4, with TRBD1 matching 8 bases. CDR1 is DFQATT and CDR2 is SNEGSKA in the germline V gene (reference sequence). This CDR3 is 13 amino acids long. V was clipped by 2 bases and J by 6 bases; unmatched bases: 2. The CDR3 is CSARSDRDEKLFF. As DNA, the CDR3 is TGCAGTGCTAGATCGGACAGGGATGAAAAACTGTTTTTT.

V and J are TRBV5-1 and TRBJ1-1; D perhaps matches TRBD1 (5 bases). CDR3 length: 12 amino acids. Germline V gene lookup returns CDR1 SGHRS and CDR2 YFSETQ. V dropped 6 bases and J dropped 0 bases, with 6 bases sitting between them. In nucleotides, the CDR3 is TGCGCCAGCAAGGACATGAACACTGAAGCTTTCTTT. It codes for CASKDMNTEAFF. Drawing the rest from reference TRBV5-1 and TRBJ1-1, the complete variable domain is KAGVTQTPRYLIKTRGQQVTLSCSPISGHRSVSWYQQTPGQGLQFLFEYFSETQRNKGNFPGRFSGRQFSNSRSEMNVSTLELGDSALYLCASKDMNTEAFFGQGTRLTVV.

This chain links TRBV28 with TRBJ2-7; unclear D gene. Trimming stripped 5 bases from V and 3 bases from J, with 14 bases between. Germline V lookup: CDR1 MDHEN, CDR2 SYDVKM. The CDR3 consists of 14 residues. The CDR3 loop reads CASSPPGGLYEQYF. CDR3 DNA: TGTGCCAGCAGTCCCCCGGGCGGCCTCTACGAGCAGTACTTC.

J is TRBJ1-2 and V is TRBV29-1, with D perhaps TRBD1 (6 bases). Trimming took 3 bases from V and 8 from J, leaving 10 bases between them. The length of the CDR3 is 11 residues. Germline V gene lookup returns CDR1 SQVTM and CDR2 ANQGSEA. The CDR3 region has the DNA TGCAGCGTTGAGACAGGAAGAGGCTACACCTTC. It translates to CSVETGRGYTF.

The chain carries TRBV5-1 and TRBJ1-1; maybe TRBD1 (6 bases). Germline V CDR1 and CDR2: SGHRS, YFSETQ. The V and J ends lost 5 bases and 8 bases respectively, with 19 bases between them. CDR3 length: 14 residues. The CDR3: CASSPQGLGIEAFF. CDR3 DNA sequence: TGCGCCAGCAGTCCCCAGGGGTTAGGGATCGAAGCTTTCTTT.

V and J are TRBV3-1 and TRBJ2-3; 13 nucleotides match TRBD2. Germline V gene lookup returns CDR1 LGHDT and CDR2 YNNKEL (reference sequence). The CDR3 is 15 residues long. After removal of 4 bases from V and 6 bases from J, the junction contained 4 bases not matched to a gene. The CDR3 region has the DNA TGTGCCAGCAGCCCCGGACTAGCGGGAGCGGATACGCAGTATTTT. Protein: CASSPGLAGADTQYF.

V gene TRBV12-3 or TRBV12-4 combines with J gene TRBJ2-5; 11 bases are shared with TRBD2. This CDR3 region has 14 residues. Trimming removed 5 bases from V and 3 bases from J; junction bases left unmatched: 2. The CDR3 DNA is TGTGCCAGCAGTCTGACTAGCGGGGAAGAGACCCAGTACTTC. Translating it yields CASSLTSGEETQYF.

CDR3: CAWGLMNEQYF. The CDR3 DNA reads as TGTGCCTGGGGGCTGATGAACGAGCAGTACTTC. The V and J genes are TRBV30 and TRBJ2-7; no definite D call. CDR3 size: 11 residues. V was clipped by 5 bases and J by 5 bases, with 10 bases between them. Germline-derived CDR1 and CDR2 are GTSNPN and SVGIG (reference sequence).

CDR3 nucleotide sequence: TGTGCCAGCAGCCTTCGCGGAGTCTCAAATGAGCAGTTCTTC. Residues: CASSLRGVSNEQFF. J is TRBJ2-1 and V is TRBV4-2; D gene uncertain. The CDR3 contains 14 residues. Germline V lookup: CDR1 LGHNA, CDR2 YNFKEQ. V was shortened by 4 bases and J by 7 bases, with 14 bases between the two germline ends.

The chain uses TRBV6-1 and TRBJ2-2, with 12 bases fitting TRBD2. CDR1 MNHNS and CDR2 SASEGT come from the germline V gene. This CDR3 comprises 16 residues. Losses at the gene ends were 6 bases for V and 1 base for J; bases not matched to a gene: 3. This chain's CDR3 is CASSRLAGENTGELFF. CDR3 sequence (DNA): TGTGCCAGCAGCCGACTAGCGGGGGAGAACACCGGGGAGCTGTTTTTT.

The chain links TRBV29-1 to TRBJ2-7, with TRBD1 matching 8 bases. The junction had 6 bases not matched to a gene; V was cut back by 5 bases and J by 3 bases. The CDR3 length is 13 residues. Germline loops: CDR1 SQVTM, CDR2 ANQGSEA. CDR3 in amino acids: CSVRPQGDYEQYF. CDR3 sequence (DNA): TGCAGCGTTAGACCACAGGGGGACTACGAGCAGTACTTC.

The chain is built from TRBV9 and TRBJ2-5, with D tentatively TRBD1 (5 bases). The CDR3 is made up of 15 amino acids. V lost 4 bases and J 3 bases, leaving 16 bases between the germline ends. Germline CDR1 and CDR2: SGDLS and YYNGEE. The CDR3 nucleotides read TGTGCCAGCAGCCCAGACAGTCCCAGGAAAGAGACCCAGTACTTC. Encoded protein: CASSPDSPRKETQYF.

This clonotype has just one count. The chain links TRBV14 to TRBJ1-6, with D uncertain. The V end lost 8 bases, the J end lost 3 bases, and 8 bases lay between the germline ends. Looked up from germline, CDR1 is SGHDN and CDR2 is FVKESK. CDR3 length: 13 amino acids. In DNA form, the CDR3 reads TGTGCCAGCCGGTCTCTCTATAATTCACCCCTCCACTTT. Amino acids: CASRSLYNSPLHF.

The chain combines TRBV20-1 with TRBJ1-2, with unresolved D. Trimming took 8 bases from V and 0 from J, leaving 10 bases between them. This CDR3 has 12 residues. Germline CDR1 DFQATT, CDR2 SNEGSKA (reference sequence). The CDR3 sequence: CSKLDPNYGYTF. The CDR3 coding sequence is TGCAGTAAGCTGGATCCTAACTATGGCTACACCTTC.

This chain connects TRBV24-1 to TRBJ1-5; weak D call: TRBD1 (6 bases). Deletions cut 2 bases from V and 7 bases from J, with 11 bases between. The CDR3 has 14 residues. Germline lookup yields CDR1 KGHDR and CDR2 SFDVKD. The CDR3 DNA reads as TGTGCCACCAGTGATTCAGGGGTGCGGCAGCCCCAGCATTTT. It encodes CATSDSGVRQPQHF.

V gene TRBV20-1 combines with J gene TRBJ2-7; D might be TRBD1 (5 bases). The CDR3 is 13 amino acids. V was cut by 3 bases and J by 1 base, with 10 bases left in between. Per the germline V gene, CDR1 is DFQATT and CDR2 is SNEGSKA (reference sequence). This chain's CDR3 is CSASDRKSYEQYF. The CDR3 DNA reads as TGCAGTGCTAGTGACAGAAAGTCCTACGAGCAGTACTTC.

This chain links TRBV27 with TRBJ1-2; D is possibly TRBD1 (5 bases). The V end lost 5 bases, the J end lost 6 bases, and 19 bases lay between the germline ends. Germline V CDR1 and CDR2: MNHEY, SMNVEV (reference sequence). The CDR3 is 15 residues long. CDR3 sequence (DNA): TGTGCCAGCAGTCGTAAGGCGCACTCACAGGATGGCTACACCTTC. It yields the protein CASSRKAHSQDGYTF.

This chain uses TRBV12-3 or TRBV12-4 with TRBJ1-2; 8 nucleotides line up with TRBD1. Trimming removed 2 bases from V and 9 bases from J; junction bases left unmatched: 5. The CDR3 contains 13 residues. The CDR3 DNA is TGTGCCAGCAGTTTAAAGGACAGGGATCGCTACACCTTC. It yields the protein CASSLKDRDRYTF.

This clonotype was seen once. The rearrangement links TRBV30 to TRBJ1-2; D is undetermined. Per the germline V gene, CDR1 is GTSNPN and CDR2 is SVGIG (reference sequence). The CDR3 is made up of 12 amino acids. Trimming pared 2 bases from V and 8 bases from J, leaving 12 bases between. In nucleotides, the CDR3 is TGTGCCTGGAGTCCTAATATGGGAGGCTACACCTTC. Its protein product is CAWSPNMGGYTF.

This clonotype was found once. J is TRBJ1-1 and V is TRBV30; D is uncertain. The CDR3 is 13 amino acids. The V gene lost 1 base and the J gene lost 0 bases, with 6 bases spanning the gap. The germline gives CDR1 GTSNPN, CDR2 SVGIG (reference sequence). The CDR3 loop reads CAWSAHLNTEAFF. The CDR3 nucleotides read TGTGCCTGGAGTGCCCACCTGAACACTGAAGCTTTCTTT.

The chain couples TRBV30 to TRBJ1-4; D is perhaps TRBD1 (6 bases). The CDR3 length is 16 residues. V lost 3 bases, J lost 0 bases, and 14 bases lay in between. CDR1 is GTSNPN and CDR2 is SVGIG in the germline V gene (reference sequence). The CDR3 protein is CAWRQGTSSTNEKLFF. CDR3 bases: TGTGCCTGGAGACAGGGAACTTCCTCAACTAATGAAAAACTGTTTTTT.

The chain couples TRBV3-1 to TRBJ2-7; possibly TRBD1 for D (6 bases). Trimming cost V 5 bases and J 6 bases, with 14 bases left between them. Germline V lookup: CDR1 LGHDT, CDR2 YNNKEL (reference sequence). The CDR3 contains 13 residues. The CDR3 DNA reads as TGTGCCAGCAGCGGTTATTCAGGGGCCGAGCAGTACTTC. This encodes CASSGYSGAEQYF.

This rearrangement joins TRBV4-2 to TRBJ1-2; 7 bases fit TRBD1. V was clipped by 6 bases and J by 8 bases; unmatched bases: 6. Germline V lookup: CDR1 LGHNA, CDR2 YNFKEQ. This CDR3 comprises 12 residues. This CDR3 reads CASSSYRGGYTF. The CDR3 coding sequence is TGTGCCAGCAGTTCGTACAGGGGAGGCTACACCTTC.

This clonotype was counted once. The V gene is TRBV20-1, the J gene TRBJ2-3; D perhaps matches TRBD1 (6 bases). CDR1 is DFQATT, CDR2 SNEGSKA, per germline (reference sequence). Trimming left V 6 bases short and J 0 bases short, with 19 bases between. CDR3 length: 16 residues. CDR3 sequence (DNA): TGCAGTGCAGTCCCCCCAGGGGATCCTAGCACAGATACGCAGTATTTT. Encoded protein: CSAVPPGDPSTDTQYF.

The chain couples TRBV7-9 to TRBJ1-1, with D uncertain. Between the trimmed V and J ends, which lost 5 bases and 4 bases, there was a span of 8 bases. Germline CDR1 and CDR2: SEHNR and FQNEAQ (reference sequence). This CDR3 region has 12 residues. This CDR3 reads CASSVFTTEAFF. The CDR3 DNA sequence: TGTGCCAGCAGCGTATTCACCACTGAAGCTTTCTTT. The full variable domain, with the rest looked up from reference TRBV7-9 and TRBJ1-1, is DTGVSQNPRHKITKRGQNVTFRCDPISEHNRLYWYRQTLGQGPEFLTYFQNEAQLEKSRLLSDRFSAERPKGSFSTLEIQRTEQGDSAMYLCASSVFTTEAFFGQGTRLTVV.

The chain links TRBV5-1 to TRBJ2-3; no clear D. Between the trimmed V and J ends, which lost 4 bases and 2 bases, there was a span of 14 bases. Germline V gene data show CDR1 as SGHRS and CDR2 as YFSETQ. The length of the CDR3 is 15 residues. In DNA form, the CDR3 reads TGCGCCAGCAGCCCTATTCAGCGCGACACAGATACGCAGTATTTT. Protein product: CASSPIQRDTDTQYF.

The chain links TRBV29-1 to TRBJ2-1; D not resolved. CDR1 and CDR2 from the germline V gene are SQVTM and ANQGSEA. The CDR3 has 11 amino acids. With 4 bases removed from V and 2 bases from J, the gap between germline ends came to 3 bases. CDR3 sequence (DNA): TGCAGCGTTGGCCCCTACAATGAGCAGTTCTTC. This encodes CSVGPYNEQFF.